The clone carrying this TCR beta chain was counted only a few times. This entry belongs to a study of identical twins. In TCRdb, the 5' RACE reads were re-called with MiXCR into one record per CDR3 protein. This sample has some 560,000 distinct CDR3 sequences, with more than 9% found just once. Germline V gives CDR1 SGDLS, CDR2 YYNGEE. The junction had 3 bases not matched to a gene; V was cut back by 2 bases and J by 5 bases. This CDR3 has 15 residues. These data were also reused for a study on yellow fever vaccine responses in identical twins.

The V and J genes are TRBV9 and TRBJ2-5; 13 positions match TRBD2. The sequencing input was PBMCs. The TCR was taken from a woman younger than 35 in good health. The CDR3: CASSVGLAGVETQYF. DNA for the CDR3: TGTGCCAGCAGCGTCGGACTAGCGGGGGTGGAGACCCAGTACTTC. Using reference TRBV9 and TRBJ2-5 for the parts outside the CDR3, the full variable domain is DSGVTQTPKHLITATGQRVTLRCSPRSGDLSVYWYQQSLDQGLQFLIQYYNGEERAKGNILERFSAQQFPDLHSELNLSSLELGDSALYFCASSVGLAGVETQYFGPGTRLLVL.